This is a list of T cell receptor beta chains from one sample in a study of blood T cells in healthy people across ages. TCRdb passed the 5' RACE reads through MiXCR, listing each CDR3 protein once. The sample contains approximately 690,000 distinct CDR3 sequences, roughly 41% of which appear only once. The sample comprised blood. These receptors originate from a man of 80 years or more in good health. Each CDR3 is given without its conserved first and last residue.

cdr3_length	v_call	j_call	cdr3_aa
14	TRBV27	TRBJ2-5	ASTRRAGQSYNEQY
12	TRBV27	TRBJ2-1	ASSLPLPGYEQF
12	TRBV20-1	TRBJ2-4	SASPGRAKNIQY
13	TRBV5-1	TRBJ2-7	ASSGQPGQTYEQY
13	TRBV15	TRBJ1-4	ATSSSGLINEKLF
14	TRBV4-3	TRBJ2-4	ASSQDWGGGKNIQY
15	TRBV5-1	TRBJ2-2	ASSWGGHLANTGELF
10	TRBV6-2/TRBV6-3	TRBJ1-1	ASLFQVAEAF
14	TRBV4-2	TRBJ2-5	ASSQEGPQLNNEQY
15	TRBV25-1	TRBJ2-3	ASSESNRGLIADTQY
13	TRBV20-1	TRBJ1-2	SARDAAGKGSGYT
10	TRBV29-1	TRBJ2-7	SVEEDTYEQY
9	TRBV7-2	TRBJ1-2	ASSSRYGYT
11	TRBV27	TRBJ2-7	ASSSTGTYEQY
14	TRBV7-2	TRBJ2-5	ASTPTLLAGQETQY
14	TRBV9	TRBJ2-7	ASSVEGGGHSYEQY
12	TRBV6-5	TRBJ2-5	ASSYGGAQETQY
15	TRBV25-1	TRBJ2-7	ASKGLAGALRGYEQY
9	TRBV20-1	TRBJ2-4	SAPDKNIQY
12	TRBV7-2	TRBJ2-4	ASSLQIAKNIQY
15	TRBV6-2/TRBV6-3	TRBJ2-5	ASAFSLGLADQETQY
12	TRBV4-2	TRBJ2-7	ASSLGGGGDEQY
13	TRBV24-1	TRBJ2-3	ATSDAGTTTDTQY
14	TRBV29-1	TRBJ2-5	SVERGLAGGRETQY
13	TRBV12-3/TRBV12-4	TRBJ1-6	ASSLLGGGNSPLH
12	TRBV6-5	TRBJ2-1	ASSRGGTTDEQF
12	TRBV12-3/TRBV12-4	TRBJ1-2	ASSRTHRGYGYT
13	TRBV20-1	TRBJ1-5	SASSAGLGNQPQH
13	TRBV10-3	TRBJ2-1	AISLASSRGNEQF
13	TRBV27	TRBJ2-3	ASSFSGGSTDTQY
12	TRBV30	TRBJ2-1	AWRKGFPYNEQF
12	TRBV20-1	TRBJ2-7	SARDVQAPYEQY
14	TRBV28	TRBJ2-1	ASSSRLAGTYNEQF